This TCR beta chain was captured by sequencing in a study of identical twins. From the 5' RACE reads, TCRdb called clonotypes with MiXCR, one entry per CDR3 protein. The data show 1.5 million to 2 million distinct CDR3 sequences, under 35% seen once. This clonotype was detected a few times. V was trimmed by 3 bases and J by 2 bases, leaving 11 bases between them. The CDR3 is 14 amino acids. Germline V lookup: CDR1 SGDLS, CDR2 YYNGEE. This clonotype was obtained from a newborn girl in good health. The chain combines TRBV9 with TRBJ2-5; no reliable D call. The sample was cord blood. The CDR3 DNA follows: TGTGCCAGCAGCGCCGATAGTTGGCAAGAGACCCAGTACTTC. As protein: CASSADSWQETQYF.